This TCR beta chain was profiled in a study of Ad26.COV2.S vaccination and SARS-CoV-2 variants. Germline assignment: CDR1 MGHRA and CDR2 YSYEKL. V was shortened by 4 bases and J by 4 bases, with 19 bases between the two germline ends. The CDR3 contains 16 residues. The table came from immunoSEQ multiplex PCR; TCRdb's copy has only in-frame clones and leaves some out. The sample has 330,000 or so clones; 90% are singletons. Treatment denoted: around 19 received Ad26.COV2.S at low or high dose, single or two shots; 5 received placebo; per-sample allocation not given. Samples were taken on day 63 after the first vaccine or placebo injection. Whoever gave the sample was an adult aged 18-55 years in Boston.

The rearrangement uses TRBV4-1 and TRBJ2-5; D perhaps matches TRBD2 (6 bases). The sample in question was peripheral blood, obtained in a trial of Ad26.COV2.S vaccine versus placebo. The clonotype originates from a person between 18 and 59 years old who received the Ad26.COV2.S COVID-19 vaccine or a placebo. The CDR3 loop is CASSLAGIWVGETQYF. DNA for the CDR3: TGCGCCAGCAGCCTGGCGGGAATTTGGGTGGGAGAGACCCAGTACTTC.